This TCR beta chain was retrieved from a study of shared clonotypes between healthy human individuals. All donors qualified as healthy HIV-negative adults and had experienced no recent acute infections or vaccinations. A CD45RA+ naive subset and a CD45RA-negative memory subset were split from CD4+ cells. The CDR3 has 13 amino acids. TCRdb keeps only in-frame clones here, not all; method: immunoSEQ multiplex PCR. This repertoire shows roughly 640,000 clones, 74% found once; its top ten account for roughly 1.7%. Study observations and caveats: The naive CD4 repertoires of a handful of donors were compared, and approximately 5% of clonotypes were shared.

This clone came up a few times. Its antigen is currently unknown. This clonotype was sampled from a woman in her thirties in good health. Sequenced: memory CD4+ T cells sorted from blood. The subset: CD45RA-negative fraction. The chain is built from TRBV21-1 and TRBJ2-2. TRBV21-1 is a pseudogene. The CDR3 sequence is CASGVANTGELFF. CDR3 in DNA: TGTGCCAGCGGGGTAGCAAATACCGGGGAGCTGTTTTTT.